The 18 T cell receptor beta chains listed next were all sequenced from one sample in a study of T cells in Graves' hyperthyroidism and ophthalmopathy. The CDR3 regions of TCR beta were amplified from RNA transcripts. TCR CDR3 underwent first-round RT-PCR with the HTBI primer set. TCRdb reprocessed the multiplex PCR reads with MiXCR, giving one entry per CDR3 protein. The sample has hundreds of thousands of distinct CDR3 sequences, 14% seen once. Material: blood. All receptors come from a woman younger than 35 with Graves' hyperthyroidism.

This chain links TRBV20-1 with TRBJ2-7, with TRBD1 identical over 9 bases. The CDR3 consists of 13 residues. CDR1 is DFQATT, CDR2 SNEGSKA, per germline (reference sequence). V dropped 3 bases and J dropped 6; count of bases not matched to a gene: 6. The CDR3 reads CSARAGTGFEQYF. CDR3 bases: TGCAGTGCTAGGGCGGGGACAGGGTTCGAGCAGTACTTC.

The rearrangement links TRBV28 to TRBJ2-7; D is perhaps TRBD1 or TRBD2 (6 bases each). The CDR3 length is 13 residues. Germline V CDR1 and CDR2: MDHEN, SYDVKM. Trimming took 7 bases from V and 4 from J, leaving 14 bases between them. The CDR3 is CASTTGGRYEQYF. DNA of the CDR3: TGTGCCAGCACGACAGGAGGGAGGTACGAGCAGTACTTC.

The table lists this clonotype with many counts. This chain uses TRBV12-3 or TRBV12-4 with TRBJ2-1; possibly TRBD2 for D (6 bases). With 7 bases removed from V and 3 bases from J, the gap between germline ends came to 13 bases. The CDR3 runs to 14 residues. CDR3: CASTLTGLYNEQFF. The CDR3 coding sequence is TGTGCCAGCACCTTGACGGGACTCTACAATGAGCAGTTCTTC.

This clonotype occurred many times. The CDR3 reads CASPLRDSNYGYTF. The CDR3 coding sequence is TGTGCCTCCCCCCTCCGGGACAGTAACTATGGCTACACCTTC. This rearrangement joins TRBV30 to TRBJ1-2; TRBD1 matches 7 bases. V trimming: 7 bases; J trimming: 1 base; junction bases outside the gene matches: 9. Looked up from germline, CDR1 is GTSNPN and CDR2 is SVGIG (reference sequence). The CDR3 length is 14 residues.

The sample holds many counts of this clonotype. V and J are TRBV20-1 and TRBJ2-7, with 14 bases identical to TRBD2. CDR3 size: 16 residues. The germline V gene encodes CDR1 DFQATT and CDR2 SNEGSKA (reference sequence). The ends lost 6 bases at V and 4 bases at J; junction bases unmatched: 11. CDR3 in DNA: TGCAGTGCAACCGGGACTAGCGGGAGTAAGGTATACGAGCAGTACTTC. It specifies CSATGTSGSKVYEQYF.

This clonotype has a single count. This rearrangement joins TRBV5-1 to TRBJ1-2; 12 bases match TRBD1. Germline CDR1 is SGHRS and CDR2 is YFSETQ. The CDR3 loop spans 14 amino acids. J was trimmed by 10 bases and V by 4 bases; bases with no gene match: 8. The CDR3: CASSLVGTGGHYTF. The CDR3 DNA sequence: TGCGCCAGCAGCCTGGTGGGGACAGGGGGCCACTACACCTTC.

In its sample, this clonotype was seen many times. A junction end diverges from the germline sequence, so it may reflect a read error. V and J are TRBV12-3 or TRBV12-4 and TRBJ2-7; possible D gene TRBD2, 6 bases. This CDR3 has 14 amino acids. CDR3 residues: CASSLAGDSHEQYF. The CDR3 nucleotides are TGTGCCAGCAGTTTAGCCGGGGACTCCCACGAGCAGTACTTC.

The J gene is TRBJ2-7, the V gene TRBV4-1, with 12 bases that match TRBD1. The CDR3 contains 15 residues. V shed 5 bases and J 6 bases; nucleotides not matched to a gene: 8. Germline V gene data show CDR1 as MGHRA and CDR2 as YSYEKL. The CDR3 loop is CASSTVGQGATEQYF. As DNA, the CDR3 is TGCGCCAGCAGCACGGTGGGACAGGGGGCAACCGAGCAGTACTTC.

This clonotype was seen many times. The CDR3 region has the DNA TGCAGTGCCAGGGACAGGGAGCCGAACCCGTCCTACAATGAGCAGTTCTTC. Protein sequence: CSARDREPNPSYNEQFF. The chain carries TRBV20-1 and TRBJ2-1, with 9 bases fitting TRBD1. The CDR3 is made up of 17 amino acids. With V trimmed by 6 bases and J by 1 base, 13 bases remained unmatched. Per the germline V gene, CDR1 is DFQATT and CDR2 is SNEGSKA (reference sequence).

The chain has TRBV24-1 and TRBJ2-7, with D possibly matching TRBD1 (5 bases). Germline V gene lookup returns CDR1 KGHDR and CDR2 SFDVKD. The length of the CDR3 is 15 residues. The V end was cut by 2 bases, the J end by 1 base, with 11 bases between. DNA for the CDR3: TGTGCCACCAGTGATTCCCGACAGCTATCCTACGAGCAGTACTTC. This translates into CATSDSRQLSYEQYF.

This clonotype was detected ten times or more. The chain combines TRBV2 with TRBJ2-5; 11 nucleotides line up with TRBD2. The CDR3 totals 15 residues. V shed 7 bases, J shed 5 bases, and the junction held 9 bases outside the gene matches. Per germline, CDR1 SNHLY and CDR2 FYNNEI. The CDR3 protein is CASKKTSGSGETQYF. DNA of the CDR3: TGTGCCAGCAAGAAAACTAGCGGGAGCGGTGAGACCCAGTACTTC.

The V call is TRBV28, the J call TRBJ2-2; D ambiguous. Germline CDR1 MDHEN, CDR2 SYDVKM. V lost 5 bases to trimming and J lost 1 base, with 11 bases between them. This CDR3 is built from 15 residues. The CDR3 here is CASSRTGLNTGELFF. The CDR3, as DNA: TGTGCCAGCAGTAGGACGGGCCTGAACACCGGGGAGCTGTTTTTT.

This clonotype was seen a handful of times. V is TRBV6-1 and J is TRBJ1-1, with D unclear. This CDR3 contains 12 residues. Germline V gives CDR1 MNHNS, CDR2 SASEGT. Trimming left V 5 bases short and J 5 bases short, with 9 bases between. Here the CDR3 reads CASSPGWTEAFF. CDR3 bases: TGTGCCAGCAGTCCCGGGTGGACTGAAGCTTTCTTT.

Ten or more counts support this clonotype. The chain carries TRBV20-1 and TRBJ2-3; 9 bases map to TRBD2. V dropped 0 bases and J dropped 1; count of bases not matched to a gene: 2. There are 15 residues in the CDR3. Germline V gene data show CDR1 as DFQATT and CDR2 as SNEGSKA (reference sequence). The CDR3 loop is CSARERLAGTDTQYF. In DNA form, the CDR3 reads TGCAGTGCTAGAGAGCGACTAGCGGGCACAGATACGCAGTATTTT.

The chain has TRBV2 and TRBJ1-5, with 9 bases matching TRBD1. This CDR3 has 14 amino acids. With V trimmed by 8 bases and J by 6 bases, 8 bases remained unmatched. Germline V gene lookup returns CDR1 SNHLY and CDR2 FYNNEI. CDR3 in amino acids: CASLDRGGPQPQHF. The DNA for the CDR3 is TGTGCCAGCCTGGACAGGGGAGGGCCTCAGCCCCAGCATTTT.

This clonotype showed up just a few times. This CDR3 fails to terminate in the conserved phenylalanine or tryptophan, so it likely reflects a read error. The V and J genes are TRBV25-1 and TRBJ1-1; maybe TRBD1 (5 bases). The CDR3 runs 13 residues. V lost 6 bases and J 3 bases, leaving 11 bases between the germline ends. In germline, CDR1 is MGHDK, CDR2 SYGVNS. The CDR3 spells CASSRASDTEAFL. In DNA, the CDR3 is TGTGCCAGCAGCAGGGCGTCAGACACTGAAGCTTTCCTT.

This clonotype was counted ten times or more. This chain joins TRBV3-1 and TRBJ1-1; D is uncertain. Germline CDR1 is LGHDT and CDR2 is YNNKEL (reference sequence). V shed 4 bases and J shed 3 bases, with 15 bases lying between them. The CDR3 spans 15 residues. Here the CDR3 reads CASSPRGGIYTEAFF. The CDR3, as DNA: TGTGCCAGCAGCCCCAGAGGCGGGATATACACTGAAGCTTTCTTT.

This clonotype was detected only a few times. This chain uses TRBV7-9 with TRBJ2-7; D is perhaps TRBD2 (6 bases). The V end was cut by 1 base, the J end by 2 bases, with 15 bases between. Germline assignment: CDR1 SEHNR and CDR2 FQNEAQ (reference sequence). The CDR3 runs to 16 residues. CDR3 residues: CASSLGAGLSPYEQYF. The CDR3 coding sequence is TGTGCCAGCAGCTTAGGGGCGGGGCTGAGCCCCTACGAGCAGTACTTC.